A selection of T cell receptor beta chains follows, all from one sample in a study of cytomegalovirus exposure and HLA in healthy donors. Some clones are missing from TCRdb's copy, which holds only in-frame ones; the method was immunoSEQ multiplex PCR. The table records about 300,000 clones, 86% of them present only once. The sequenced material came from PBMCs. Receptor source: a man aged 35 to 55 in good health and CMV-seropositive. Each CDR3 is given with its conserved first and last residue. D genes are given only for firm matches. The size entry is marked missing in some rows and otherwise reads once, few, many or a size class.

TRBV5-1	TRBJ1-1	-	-	TGCGCCAGTCGACAAGGGGCCTCCGGAGCTTTCTTT	CASRQGASGAFF
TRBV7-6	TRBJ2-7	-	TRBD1	TGTGCCAGCAGCACGCCGGGACAGGGGTCCTACGAGCAGTACTTC	CASSTPGQGSYEQYF
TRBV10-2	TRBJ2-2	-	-	TGCGCCAGCAGTGAAGACAGGCCCACCGGGGAGCTGTTTTTT	CASSEDRPTGELFF
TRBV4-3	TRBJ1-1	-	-	TGCGCCAGCAGCCAGGACAGTTCCATGAACACTGAAGCTTTCTTT	CASSQDSSMNTEAFF
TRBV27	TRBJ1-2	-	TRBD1	TGTGCCAGCAGTTCAAGACAGGGGGTACATGGCTACACCTTC	CASSSRQGVHGYTF
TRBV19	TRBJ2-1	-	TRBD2	TGTGCCAGTGGGCTAGCGGGATACTACAATGAGCAGTTCTTC	CASGLAGYYNEQFF
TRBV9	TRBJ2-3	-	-	TGTGCCAGCAGCGCCTCTATGGGACACCTCACAGATACGCAGTATTTT	CASSASMGHLTDTQYF
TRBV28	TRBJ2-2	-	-	TGTGCCAGCAGTTTATCGACCGGAGGGACCGGGGAGCTGTTTTTT	CASSLSTGGTGELFF
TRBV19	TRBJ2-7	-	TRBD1	TGTGCCACCTCGGCACAGGGGGCTTACGAGCAGTACTTC	CATSAQGAYEQYF
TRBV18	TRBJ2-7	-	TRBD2	TGTGCCAGCGGACTAGCGGGAGCCCCCCCCTACGAGCAGTACTTC	CASGLAGAPPYEQYF
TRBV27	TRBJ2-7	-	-	TGTGCCAGCAGTTTAGGGGGGGAGCAGTACTTC	CASSLGGEQYF
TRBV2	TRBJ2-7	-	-	TGTGCCAGCAGCCAGGCCGAGACAGGAAGTTACGAGCAGTACTTC	CASSQAETGSYEQYF
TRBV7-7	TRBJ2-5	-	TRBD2	TGTGCTAGCAGCTTAACCGGGAGCGGGGGAGAGACCCAGTACTTC	CASSLTGSGGETQYF
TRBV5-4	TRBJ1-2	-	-	TGTGCCAGCAGGAGGGAGCTTAACTATGGCTACACCTTC	CASRRELNYGYTF
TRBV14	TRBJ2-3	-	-	TGTGCCAGCAGCCCCCAGAGGACTCAGTCGGATACGCAGTATTTT	CASSPQRTQSDTQYF
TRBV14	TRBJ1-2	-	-	TGTGCCAGCAGCCAAGTTTCAGTCCACTATGGCTACACCTTC	CASSQVSVHYGYTF
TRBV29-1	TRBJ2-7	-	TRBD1	TGCAGCGTTGACATGACAGGGTACGAGCAGTACTTC	CSVDMTGYEQYF
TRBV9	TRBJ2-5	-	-	TGTGCCAGCAGCGTAAGAGCGGACAGTTCTCCCCGTCCAGAGACCCAGTACTTC	CASSVRADSSPRPETQYF
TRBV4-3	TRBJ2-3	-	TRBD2	TGCGCCAGCAGCCAAGACGAGCGGGAGCAGGATACGCAGTATTTT	CASSQDEREQDTQYF
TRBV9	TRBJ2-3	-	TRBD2	TGTGCCAGCAGCCAAGGGACTAGCGGGAGCACAGATACGCAGTATTTT	CASSQGTSGSTDTQYF
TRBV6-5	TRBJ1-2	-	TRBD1	TGTGCCAGCACTTATACAGGGGGCAGGAACGAGTATGGCTACACCTTC	CASTYTGGRNEYGYTF
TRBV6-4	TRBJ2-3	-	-	TGTGCCAGCAGTGTCCGTAGCACAGATACGCAGTATTTT	CASSVRSTDTQYF
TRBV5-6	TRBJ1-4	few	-	TGTGCCAGCAGCACAAAGACAGTTGATAATGAAAAACTGTTTTTT	CASSTKTVDNEKLFF
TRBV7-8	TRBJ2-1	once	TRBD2	TGTGCCAGCAGCTTTGGGACTAGCGGGTATAGCTCCTACAATGAGCAGTTCTTC	CASSFGTSGYSSYNEQFF
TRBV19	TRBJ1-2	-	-	TGTGCCAGTAGTATGTCCGTGATGTACGGGGGAGACTATGGCTACACCTTC	CASSMSVMYGGDYGYTF
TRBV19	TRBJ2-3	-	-	TGTGCCAGTAGAAGGGGCCTGGCAGATACGCAGTATTTT	CASRRGLADTQYF
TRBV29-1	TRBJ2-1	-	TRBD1	TGCAGCGTTGAAGAAAGGGACAGGGGAGTTCCGTTCTTC	CSVEERDRGVPFF
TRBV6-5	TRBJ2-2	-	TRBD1	TGTGCCAGCAGTTACGATACAGGGGTCGGTCCCGGGGAGCTGTTTTTT	CASSYDTGVGPGELFF
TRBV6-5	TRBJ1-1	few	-	TGTGCCAGCAGTTACTCGACAGGTGGCGCTGAAGCTTTCTTT	CASSYSTGGAEAFF
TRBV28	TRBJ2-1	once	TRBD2	TGTGCCAGCAGCCAAATCTCTGCGGGAGGGTTCTACAATGAGCAGTTCTTC	CASSQISAGGFYNEQFF
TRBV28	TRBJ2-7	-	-	TGTGCCAGCAGTTCCCTCCGGCGGGACAGCTACTACGAGCAGTACTTC	CASSSLRRDSYYEQYF
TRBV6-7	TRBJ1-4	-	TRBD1	TGTGCCAGCAGTTACCCTCCGCGACAGGGGGTTGAAAAACTGTTTTTT	CASSYPPRQGVEKLFF
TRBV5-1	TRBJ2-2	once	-	TGCGCCAGCAGGACCGGGTCAATGAACACCGGGGAGCTGTTTTTT	CASRTGSMNTGELFF
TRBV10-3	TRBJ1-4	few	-	TGTGCCATTGGGACTAACCGGGAAAAACTGTTTTTT	CAIGTNREKLFF
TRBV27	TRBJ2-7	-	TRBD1	TGTGCCAGCAGTCCCACAGGGGTAATCTACGAGCAGTACTTC	CASSPTGVIYEQYF
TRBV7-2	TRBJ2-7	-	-	TGTGCCAGCAGCTTCTCGCCGGCGGGGTACGAGCAGTACTTC	CASSFSPAGYEQYF
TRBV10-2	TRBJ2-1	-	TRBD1	TGCGCCAGCAGCCTGACAGGGGGGTACAATGAGCAGTTCTTC	CASSLTGGYNEQFF
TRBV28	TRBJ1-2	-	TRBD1	TGTGCCAGCCGGGACAGGGATTCTGCAATCTATGGCTACACCTTC	CASRDRDSAIYGYTF
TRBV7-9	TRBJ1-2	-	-	TGTGCCAGCACCCCAGCGGCCGAACTTAACTATGGCTACACCTTC	CASTPAAELNYGYTF
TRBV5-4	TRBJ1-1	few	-	TGTGCCAGCAGCTTGGTAGTCTCCACTGAAGCTTTCTTT	CASSLVVSTEAFF
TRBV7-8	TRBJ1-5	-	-	TGTGCCAGCAGCTTAGGGGGAGATCAGCCCCAGCATTTT	CASSLGGDQPQHF
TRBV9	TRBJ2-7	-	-	TGTGCCAGCAGCGCGGGGGACAGAAGCTCCTACGAGCAGTACTTC	CASSAGDRSSYEQYF
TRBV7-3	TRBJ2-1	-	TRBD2	TGTGCCAGCAGCTTAATGGCTAGCGGTTACAATGAGCAGTTCTTC	CASSLMASGYNEQFF
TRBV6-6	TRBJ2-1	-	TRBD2	TGTGCCAGCAGTCCACTAGCGGGAGGAGCTTTCCATGAGCAGTTCTTC	CASSPLAGGAFHEQFF
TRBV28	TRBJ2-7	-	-	TGTGCCAGCAGCCAAACAGGACAGTTCGAGCAGTACTTC	CASSQTGQFEQYF
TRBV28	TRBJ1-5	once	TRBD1	TGTGCCAGCAGTATCGGGACAGACAATCAGCCCCAGCATTTT	CASSIGTDNQPQHF
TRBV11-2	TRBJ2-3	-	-	TGTGCCAGCAGCTTCGGAACAAGACTCACAGATACGCAGTATTTT	CASSFGTRLTDTQYF
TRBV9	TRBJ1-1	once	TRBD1	TGTGCCAGCAGCGAATCAGGGGGCACGACTGAAGCTTTCTTT	CASSESGGTTEAFF
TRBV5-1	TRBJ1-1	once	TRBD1	TGCGCCAGCAGCCTCACCGCCCCCGCGACAGGGGAAGCTTTCTTT	CASSLTAPATGEAFF
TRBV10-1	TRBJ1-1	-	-	TGCGCCAGCAGGACAAACAGGAACACTGAAGCTTTCTTT	CASRTNRNTEAFF
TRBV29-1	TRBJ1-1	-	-	TGCAGCGTTGAAGAGGGCGGGGGTAGGGGTACTGAAGCTTTCTTT	CSVEEGGGRGTEAFF
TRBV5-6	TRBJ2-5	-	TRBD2	TGTGCCAGCAGCTCGGGACTAGCGGGGAACCAAGAGACCCAGTACTTC	CASSSGLAGNQETQYF